This TCR beta chain is drawn from a study of T cells after posttransplantation cyclophosphamide. This clone appeared many times. The V end was cut by 3 bases, the J end by 3 bases, with 15 bases between. Germline values: CDR1 SGHTA, CDR2 FQGNSA. The CDR3 totals 16 residues. Repertoires were generated with immunoSEQ multiplex PCR, while TCRdb's copy carries only in-frame clones and drops some. The sample is made up of 40,000 to 60,000 clones, none counted only once. Material: PBMCs. This TCR came from a man aged 35-49 years in good health, CMV-negative, and a related stem cell transplant donor. This sequence joins TRBV7-2 and TRBJ2-1, with D possibly matching TRBD1 (6 bases). CDR3 bases: TGTGCCAGCAGCTTCCACAGGGAAGTCGGCTACAATGAGCAGTTCTTC. Amino acid sequence: CASSFHREVGYNEQFF.